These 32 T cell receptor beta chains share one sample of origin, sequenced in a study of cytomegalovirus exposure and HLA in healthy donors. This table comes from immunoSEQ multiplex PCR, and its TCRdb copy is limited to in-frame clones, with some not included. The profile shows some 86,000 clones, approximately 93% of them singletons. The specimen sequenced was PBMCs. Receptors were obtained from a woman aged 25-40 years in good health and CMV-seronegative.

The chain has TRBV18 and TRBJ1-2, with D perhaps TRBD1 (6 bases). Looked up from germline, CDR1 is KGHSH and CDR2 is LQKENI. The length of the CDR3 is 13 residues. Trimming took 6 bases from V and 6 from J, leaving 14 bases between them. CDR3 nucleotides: TGTGCCAGCTCCATAGGGGGGGGCAATGGCTACACCTTC. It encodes CASSIGGGNGYTF.

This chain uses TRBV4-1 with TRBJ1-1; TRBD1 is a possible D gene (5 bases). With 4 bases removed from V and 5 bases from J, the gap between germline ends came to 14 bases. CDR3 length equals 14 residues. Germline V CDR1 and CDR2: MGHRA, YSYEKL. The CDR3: CASSRTREGTEAFF. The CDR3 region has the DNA TGCGCCAGCAGCCGAACCAGGGAAGGGACTGAAGCTTTCTTT.

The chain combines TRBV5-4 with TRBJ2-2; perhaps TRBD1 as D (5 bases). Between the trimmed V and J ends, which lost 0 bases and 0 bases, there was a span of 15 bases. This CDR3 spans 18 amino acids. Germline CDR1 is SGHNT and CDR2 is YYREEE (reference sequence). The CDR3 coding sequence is TGTGCCAGCAGCTTGGCCGGTGGTAGGGGCACGAACACCGGGGAGCTGTTTTTT. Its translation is CASSLAGGRGTNTGELFF.

In DNA, the CDR3 is TGTGCCAGTCATAGCACGGGACAGGGTGCCTACGAGCAGTACTTC. This codes for CASHSTGQGAYEQYF. This chain uses TRBV19 with TRBJ2-7, with 9 bases that match TRBD1. The germline V gene encodes CDR1 LNHDA and CDR2 SQIVND (reference sequence). The CDR3 covers 15 residues. Germline trimming cut 8 bases from V and 2 bases from J; bases unmatched to any gene: 10.

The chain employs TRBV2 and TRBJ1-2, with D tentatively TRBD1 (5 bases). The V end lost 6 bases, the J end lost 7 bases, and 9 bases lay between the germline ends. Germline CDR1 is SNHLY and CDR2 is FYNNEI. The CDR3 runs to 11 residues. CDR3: CASREGTGYTF. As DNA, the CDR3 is TGTGCCAGCAGGGAGGGGACTGGCTACACCTTC.

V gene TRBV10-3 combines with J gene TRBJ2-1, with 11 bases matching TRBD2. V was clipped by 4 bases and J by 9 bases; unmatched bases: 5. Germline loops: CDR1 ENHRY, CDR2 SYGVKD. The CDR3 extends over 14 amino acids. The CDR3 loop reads CAISGGTSGGEQFF. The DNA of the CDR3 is TGTGCCATCAGTGGGGGGACTAGCGGCGGTGAGCAGTTCTTC.

CDR3 in amino acids: CASSLRGLATDTQYF. CDR3 bases: TGTGCCAGCAGCTTAAGGGGACTTGCGACAGATACGCAGTATTTT. The V gene is TRBV5-4, the J gene TRBJ2-3, with D tentatively TRBD2 (6 bases). This CDR3 has 15 amino acids. V was pared by 2 bases and J by 3 bases, with 13 bases between. CDR1 SGHNT and CDR2 YYREEE come from the germline V gene (reference sequence).

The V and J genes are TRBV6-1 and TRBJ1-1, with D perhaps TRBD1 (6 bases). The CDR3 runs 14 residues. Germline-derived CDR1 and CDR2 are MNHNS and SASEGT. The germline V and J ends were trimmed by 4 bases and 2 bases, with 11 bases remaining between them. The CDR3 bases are TGTGCCAGCAGTGCTAAGGACAGAAACACTGAAGCTTTCTTT. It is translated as CASSAKDRNTEAFF.

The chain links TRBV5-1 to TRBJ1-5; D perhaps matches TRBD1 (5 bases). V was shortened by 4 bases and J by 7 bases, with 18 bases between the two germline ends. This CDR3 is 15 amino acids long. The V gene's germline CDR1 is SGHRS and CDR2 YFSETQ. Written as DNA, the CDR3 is TGCGCCAGCAGCCTGGGCACGGGTCGGGGGCAGCCCCAGCATTTT. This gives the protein CASSLGTGRGQPQHF.

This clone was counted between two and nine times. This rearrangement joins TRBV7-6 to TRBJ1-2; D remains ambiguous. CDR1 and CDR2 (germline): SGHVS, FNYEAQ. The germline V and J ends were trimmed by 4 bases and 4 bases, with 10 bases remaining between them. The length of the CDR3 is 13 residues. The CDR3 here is CASSSGLSYGYTF. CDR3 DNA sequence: TGTGCCAGCAGCTCCGGACTCAGCTATGGCTACACCTTC.

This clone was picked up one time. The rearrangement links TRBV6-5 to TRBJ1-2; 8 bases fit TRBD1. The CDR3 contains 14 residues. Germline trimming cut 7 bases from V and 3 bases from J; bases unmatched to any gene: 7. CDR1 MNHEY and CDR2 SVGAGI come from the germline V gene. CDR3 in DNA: TGTGCCAGCACCCAGGGGGCGCGTCACTATGGCTACACCTTC. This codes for CASTQGARHYGYTF.

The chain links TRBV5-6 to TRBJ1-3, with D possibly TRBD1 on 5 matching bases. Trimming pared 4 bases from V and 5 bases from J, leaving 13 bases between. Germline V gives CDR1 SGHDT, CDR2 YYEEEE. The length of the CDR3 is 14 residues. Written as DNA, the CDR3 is TGTGCCAGCAGCCCAACAGGAGTGAGAAACACCATATATTTT. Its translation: CASSPTGVRNTIYF.

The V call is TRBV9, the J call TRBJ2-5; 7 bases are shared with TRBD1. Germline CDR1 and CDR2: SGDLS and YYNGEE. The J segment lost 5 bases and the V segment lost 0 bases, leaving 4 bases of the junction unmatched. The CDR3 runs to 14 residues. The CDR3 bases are TGTGCCAGCAGCGTAGGACAGGGTAGGGAGACCCAGTACTTC. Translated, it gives CASSVGQGRETQYF. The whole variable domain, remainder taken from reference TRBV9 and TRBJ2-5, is DSGVTQTPKHLITATGQRVTLRCSPRSGDLSVYWYQQSLDQGLQFLIQYYNGEERAKGNILERFSAQQFPDLHSELNLSSLELGDSALYFCASSVGQGRETQYFGPGTRLLVL.

The CDR3, as DNA: TGTGCCAGCAGTGGGACTAGCGGGAGGGTCGGTGAGCAGTTCTTC. It codes for CASSGTSGRVGEQFF. J is TRBJ2-1 and V is TRBV6-5, with 16 bases lining up with TRBD2. This CDR3 spans 15 amino acids. Germline values: CDR1 MNHEY, CDR2 SVGAGI. V was pared by 5 bases and J by 9 bases, with 4 bases of the junction left unmatched.

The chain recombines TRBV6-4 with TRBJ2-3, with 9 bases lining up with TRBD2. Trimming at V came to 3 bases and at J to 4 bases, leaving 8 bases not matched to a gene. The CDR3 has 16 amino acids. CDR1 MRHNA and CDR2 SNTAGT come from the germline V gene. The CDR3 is CASSDRREGPSDTQYF. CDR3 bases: TGTGCCAGCAGTGATCGGCGGGAGGGCCCCTCAGATACGCAGTATTTT.

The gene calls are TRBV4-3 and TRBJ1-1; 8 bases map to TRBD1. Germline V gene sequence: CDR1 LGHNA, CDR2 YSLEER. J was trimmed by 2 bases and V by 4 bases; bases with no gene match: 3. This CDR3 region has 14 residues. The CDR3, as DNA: TGCGCCAGCAGCCCGGACAGGGTTAACACTGAAGCTTTCTTT. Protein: CASSPDRVNTEAFF.

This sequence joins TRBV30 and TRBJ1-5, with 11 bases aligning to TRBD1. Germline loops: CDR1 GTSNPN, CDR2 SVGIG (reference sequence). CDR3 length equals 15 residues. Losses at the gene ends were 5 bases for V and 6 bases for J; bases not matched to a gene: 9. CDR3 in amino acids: CAWGRTGGTVQPQHF. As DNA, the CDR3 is TGTGCCTGGGGCAGGACAGGGGGCACGGTTCAGCCCCAGCATTTT.

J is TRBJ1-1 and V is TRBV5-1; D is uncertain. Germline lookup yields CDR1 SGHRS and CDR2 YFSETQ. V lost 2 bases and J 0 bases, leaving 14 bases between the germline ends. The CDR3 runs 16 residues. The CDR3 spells CASSFGPERMNTEAFF. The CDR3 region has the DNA TGCGCCAGCAGCTTCGGTCCAGAGAGGATGAACACTGAAGCTTTCTTT. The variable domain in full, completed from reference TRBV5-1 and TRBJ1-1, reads KAGVTQTPRYLIKTRGQQVTLSCSPISGHRSVSWYQQTPGQGLQFLFEYFSETQRNKGNFPGRFSGRQFSNSRSEMNVSTLELGDSALYLCASSFGPERMNTEAFFGQGTRLTVV.

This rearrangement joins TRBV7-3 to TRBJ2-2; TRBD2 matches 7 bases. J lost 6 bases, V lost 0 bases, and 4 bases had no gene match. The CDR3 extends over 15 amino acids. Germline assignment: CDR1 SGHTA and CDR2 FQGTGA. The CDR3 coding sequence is TGTGCCAGCAGCTTAACTAGCGGGTCGGCCGGGGAGCTGTTTTTT. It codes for CASSLTSGSAGELFF.

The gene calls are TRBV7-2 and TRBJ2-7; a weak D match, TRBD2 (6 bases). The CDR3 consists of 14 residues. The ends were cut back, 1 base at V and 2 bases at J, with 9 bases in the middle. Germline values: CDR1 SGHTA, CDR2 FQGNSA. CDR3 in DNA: TGTGCCAGCAGCTTAGTTGGAGGGACCTACGAGCAGTACTTC. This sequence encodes CASSLVGGTYEQYF.

CDR3 bases: TGTGCCAGCAGCCCCCTAGCGGGCCTAAAGACAGATACGCAGTATTTT. Protein sequence: CASSPLAGLKTDTQYF. The V gene is TRBV7-9, the J gene TRBJ2-3; 8 bases match TRBD2. After removal of 5 bases from V and 3 bases from J, the junction contained 10 bases not matched to a gene. Germline CDR1 and CDR2: SEHNR and FQNEAQ (reference sequence). This CDR3 spans 16 amino acids.

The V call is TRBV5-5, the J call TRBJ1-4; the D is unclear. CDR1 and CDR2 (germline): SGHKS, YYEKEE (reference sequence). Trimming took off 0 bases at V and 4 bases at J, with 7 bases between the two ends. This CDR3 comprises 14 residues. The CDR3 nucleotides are TGTGCCAGCAGCTTGGTTACAGTTAATGAAAAACTGTTTTTT. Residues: CASSLVTVNEKLFF.

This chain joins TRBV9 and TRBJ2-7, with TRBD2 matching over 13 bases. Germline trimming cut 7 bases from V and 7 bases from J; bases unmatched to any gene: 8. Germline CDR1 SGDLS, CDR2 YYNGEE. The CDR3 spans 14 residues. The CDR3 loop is CASATSGGAGEQYF. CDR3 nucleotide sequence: TGTGCCAGCGCCACTAGCGGGGGGGCGGGAGAGCAGTACTTC.

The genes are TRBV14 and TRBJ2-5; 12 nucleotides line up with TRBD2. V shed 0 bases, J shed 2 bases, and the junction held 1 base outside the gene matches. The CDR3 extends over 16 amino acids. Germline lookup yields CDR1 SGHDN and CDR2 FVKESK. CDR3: CASSQELAGGQETQYF. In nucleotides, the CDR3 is TGTGCCAGCAGCCAAGAGCTAGCGGGAGGGCAAGAGACCCAGTACTTC.

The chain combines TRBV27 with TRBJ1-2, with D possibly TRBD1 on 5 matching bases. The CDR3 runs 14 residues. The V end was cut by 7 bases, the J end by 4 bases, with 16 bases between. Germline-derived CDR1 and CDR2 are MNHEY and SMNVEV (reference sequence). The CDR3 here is CASTLTGGTYGYTF. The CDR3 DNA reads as TGTGCCAGCACCCTTACGGGGGGTACCTATGGCTACACCTTC.

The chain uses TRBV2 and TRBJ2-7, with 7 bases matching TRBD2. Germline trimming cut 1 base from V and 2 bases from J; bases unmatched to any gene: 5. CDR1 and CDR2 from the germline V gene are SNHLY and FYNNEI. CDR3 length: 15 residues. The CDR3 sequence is CASSEEETSPYEQYF. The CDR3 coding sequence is TGTGCCAGCAGTGAAGAGGAGACTAGCCCCTACGAGCAGTACTTC.

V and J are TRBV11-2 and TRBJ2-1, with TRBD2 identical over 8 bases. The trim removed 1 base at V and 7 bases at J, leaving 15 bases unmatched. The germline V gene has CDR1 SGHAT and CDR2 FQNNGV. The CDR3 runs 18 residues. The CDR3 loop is CASSLVPTSVWAKNEQFF. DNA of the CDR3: TGTGCCAGCAGCTTAGTTCCGACTAGCGTATGGGCAAAGAATGAGCAGTTCTTC. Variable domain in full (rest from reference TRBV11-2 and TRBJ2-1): EAGVAQSPRYKIIEKRQSVAFWCNPISGHATLYWYQQILGQGPKLLIQFQNNGVVDDSQLPKDRFSAERLKGVDSTLKIQPAKLEDSAVYLCASSLVPTSVWAKNEQFFGPGTRLTVL.

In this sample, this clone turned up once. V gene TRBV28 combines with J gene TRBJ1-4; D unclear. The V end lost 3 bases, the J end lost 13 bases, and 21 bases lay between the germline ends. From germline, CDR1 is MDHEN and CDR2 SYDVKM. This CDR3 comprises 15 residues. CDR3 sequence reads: CASSFDAVGNRGLFF. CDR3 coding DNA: TGTGCCAGCAGTTTCGATGCAGTCGGGAATCGGGGACTGTTTTTT.

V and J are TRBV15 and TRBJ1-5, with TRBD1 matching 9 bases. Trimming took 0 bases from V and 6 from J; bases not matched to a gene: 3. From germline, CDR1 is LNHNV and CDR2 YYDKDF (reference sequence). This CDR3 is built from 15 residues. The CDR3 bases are TGTGCCACCAGCAGAGACCACAGGGGGCTTCAGCCCCAGCATTTT. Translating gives CATSRDHRGLQPQHF.

The CDR3: CASGLPGEGETQYF. The CDR3 DNA sequence: TGTGCTAGTGGTTTGCCAGGGGAAGGGGAGACCCAGTACTTC. The chain links TRBV12-5 to TRBJ2-5; TRBD1 might be the D (6 bases). V dropped 2 bases and J dropped 5 bases, with 12 bases sitting between them. Per the germline V gene, CDR1 is LGHNT and CDR2 is FRNRAP. This CDR3 has 14 amino acids.

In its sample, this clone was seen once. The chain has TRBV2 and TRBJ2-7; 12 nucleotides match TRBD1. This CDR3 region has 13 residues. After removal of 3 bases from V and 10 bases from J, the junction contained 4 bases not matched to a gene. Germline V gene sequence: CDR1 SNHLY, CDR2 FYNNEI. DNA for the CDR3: TGTGCCAGCAGTGACCGGGACAGGGGGCAACAGTACTTC. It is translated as CASSDRDRGQQYF.

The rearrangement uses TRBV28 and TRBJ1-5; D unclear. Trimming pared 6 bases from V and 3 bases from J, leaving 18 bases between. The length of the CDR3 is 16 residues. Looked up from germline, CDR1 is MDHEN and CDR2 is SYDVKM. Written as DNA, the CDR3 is TGTGCCAGCAGCCCTAGGGCCCTAGCGCTCAATCAGCCCCAGCATTTT. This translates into CASSPRALALNQPQHF. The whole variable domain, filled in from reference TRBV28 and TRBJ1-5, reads DVKVTQSSRYLVKRTGEKVFLECVQDMDHENMFWYRQDPGLGLRLIYFSYDVKMKEKGDIPEGYSVSREKKERFSLILESASTNQTSMYLCASSPRALALNQPQHFGDGTRLSIL.